This entry lists 5 T cell receptor beta chains sequenced from one sample in a study of shared clonotypes between healthy human individuals. Naivety among CD8 cells was defined by CD45RO negativity and positive CCR7 selection, thereby excluding terminally differentiated effector memory CD45RA+ cells. Sequencing was performed with immunoSEQ multiplex PCR; in TCRdb, only in-frame clones are kept and a portion is missing. The sample carries some 2,000,000 clones, roughly 94% recorded once. The sequencing sample was made of naive CD8+ T cells sorted from blood. All receptors come from a young man in good health.

The genes are TRBV13 and TRBJ2-5, with a possible D match to TRBD2 (6 bases). CDR1 PRHDT and CDR2 FYEKMQ come from the germline V gene (reference sequence). This CDR3 spans 17 amino acids. Trimming removed 5 bases at V and 1 base at J, with 20 bases between. DNA of the CDR3: TGTGCCAGCAGCACCACGGCGACCGACGGGGGCCAAGAGACCCAGTACTTC. It codes for CASSTTATDGGQETQYF.

The genes are TRBV6-1 and TRBJ2-7; D is unresolved. CDR1 and CDR2 (germline): MNHNS, SASEGT. Trimming left V 10 bases short and J 12 bases short, with 16 bases between. CDR3 length: 10 amino acids. This chain's CDR3 is CATTTQDVYF. The CDR3 bases are TGTGCCACCACAACGCAAGACGTGTACTTC.

The sample holds a few counts of this clone. The chain uses TRBV28 and TRBJ1-3; the D is unclear. The CDR3 is made up of 15 amino acids. V was pared by 4 bases and J by 5 bases, with 15 bases between. Germline CDR1 MDHEN, CDR2 SYDVKM. CDR3 amino acids: CASSSPTEGRNTIYF. CDR3 DNA: TGTGCCAGCAGTTCCCCGACTGAAGGGCGAAACACCATATATTTT.

This sequence joins TRBV7-9 and TRBJ1-2; tentatively, D is TRBD1 (5 bases). The CDR3 runs 12 residues. V gave up 5 bases and J gave up 6 bases, with 10 bases separating them. From germline, CDR1 is SEHNR and CDR2 FQNEAQ (reference sequence). CDR3 residues: CASSHGGDGYTF. CDR3 nucleotides: TGTGCCAGCAGCCACGGAGGGGATGGCTACACCTTC.

The chain combines TRBV7-9 with TRBJ2-2, with D perhaps TRBD1 or TRBD2 (5 bases each). The CDR3 is 15 residues long. V was shortened by 5 bases and J by 1 base, with 11 bases between the two germline ends. In germline, CDR1 is SEHNR, CDR2 FQNEAQ (reference sequence). CDR3 region: CASSRRGENTGELFF. CDR3 in DNA: TGTGCCAGCAGCCGCCGAGGGGAGAACACCGGGGAGCTGTTTTTT. Filled out from reference TRBV7-9 and TRBJ2-2, the complete variable domain reads DTGVSQNPRHKITKRGQNVTFRCDPISEHNRLYWYRQTLGQGPEFLTYFQNEAQLEKSRLLSDRFSAERPKGSFSTLEIQRTEQGDSAMYLCASSRRGENTGELFFGEGSRLTVL.